The 31 T cell receptor beta chains below were found in one sample sequenced in a study of CD4 T cells in relation to SARS-CoV-2 and coronaviruses. The protocol was immunoSEQ multiplex PCR, while the TCRdb copy is restricted to in-frame clones and leaves out a portion. The sample includes under 13,000 clones, around 70% of them seen just once. Their antigens remain unidentified. CD4+ T cells from unexposed donors were obtained before the COVID-19 pandemic (2011-2018). After ten to eleven days of culture, CD4+ T cells were isolated. The sequencing input was CD4+ T cells from PBMCs, cultured in vitro. Receptor source: a human donor in good health.

The chain joins TRBV29-1 to TRBJ2-1; 11 positions agree with TRBD1. With V trimmed by 7 bases and J by 8 bases, 7 bases remained unmatched. CDR3 size: 13 residues. The V gene's germline CDR1 is SQVTM and CDR2 ANQGSEA. This CDR3 reads CSGDGQGAYEQFF. In DNA form, the CDR3 reads TGCAGCGGAGACGGACAGGGGGCGTATGAGCAGTTCTTC.

V usage is TRBV5-1 and J usage is TRBJ2-4; TRBD1 agrees at 7 bases. Looked up from germline, CDR1 is SGHRS and CDR2 is YFSETQ. CDR3 length equals 16 residues. Trimming at V came to 2 bases and at J to 9 bases, leaving 14 bases not matched to a gene. CDR3 DNA: TGCGCCAGCAGCTTAACAGGGGAGAGCTGGGGGAGCATTCAGTACTTC. As protein: CASSLTGESWGSIQYF.

This clone was recorded once. V is TRBV29-1 and J is TRBJ1-5; D remains unclear. The CDR3 consists of 12 residues. Germline V lookup: CDR1 SQVTM, CDR2 ANQGSEA. V dropped 4 bases and J dropped 0 bases, with 4 bases sitting between them. For the CDR3, the DNA is TGCAGCGTTGGAGATAGCAATCAGCCCCAGCATTTT. Amino acids: CSVGDSNQPQHF. The full variable domain, completed using reference TRBV29-1 and TRBJ1-5, is SAVISQKPSRDICQRGTSLTIQCQVDSQVTMMFWYRQQPGQSLTLIATANQGSEATYESGFVIDKFPISRPNLTFSTLTVSNMSPEDSSIYLCSVGDSNQPQHFGDGTRLSIL.

The chain uses TRBV5-6 and TRBJ2-1; TRBD2 aligns across 10 bases. This CDR3 contains 17 residues. Germline assignment: CDR1 SGHDT and CDR2 YYEEEE. Germline trimming cut 4 bases from V and 2 bases from J; bases unmatched to any gene: 9. The CDR3 sequence is CASSHERLAGAYNEQFF. The CDR3 nucleotides are TGTGCCAGCAGCCACGAGCGTCTAGCGGGGGCCTACAATGAGCAGTTCTTC.

The gene calls are TRBV20-1 and TRBJ2-7, with 7 bases that match TRBD2. The V gene's germline CDR1 is DFQATT and CDR2 SNEGSKA (reference sequence). CDR3 length: 11 amino acids. V dropped 6 bases and J dropped 4; count of bases not matched to a gene: 3. This chain's CDR3 is CSAQAGYEQYF. In DNA, the CDR3 is TGCAGTGCCCAAGCGGGGTACGAGCAGTACTTC.

V gene TRBV10-1 combines with J gene TRBJ2-3, with TRBD2 matching 7 bases. The length of the CDR3 is 15 residues. Germline V gene lookup returns CDR1 WNHNN and CDR2 SYGVQD (reference sequence). The J segment lost 4 bases and the V segment lost 3 bases, leaving 7 bases of the junction unmatched. The CDR3 region has the DNA TGCGCCAGCAGTGATGGTTCTAGCGGAGCAGATACGCAGTATTTT. It translates to CASSDGSSGADTQYF.

The V and J genes are TRBV5-1 and TRBJ2-1, with TRBD2 identical over 9 bases. This CDR3 has 17 residues. Trimming at V came to 7 bases and at J to 1 base, leaving 12 bases not matched to a gene. Germline CDR1 SGHRS, CDR2 YFSETQ. The CDR3 nucleotides are TGCGCCAGCTCGGGGGGAGCGGGGGGTCCGTCCTACAATGAGCAGTTCTTC. Protein sequence: CASSGGAGGPSYNEQFF.

The CDR3 DNA sequence: TGTGCCAGCTCACCACCCGGGGATAATGAAAAACTGTTTTTT. Its protein product is CASSPPGDNEKLFF. The chain has TRBV18 and TRBJ1-4; D unresolved. V lost 0 bases to trimming and J lost 4 bases, with 6 bases between them. This CDR3 comprises 14 residues. Germline CDR1 is KGHSH and CDR2 is LQKENI.

The rearrangement uses TRBV18 and TRBJ1-1; D remains ambiguous. Germline values: CDR1 KGHSH, CDR2 LQKENI. The V end was cut by 1 base, the J end by 1 base, with 7 bases between. The CDR3 contains 14 residues. CDR3 sequence (DNA): TGTGCCAGCTCACCACGGGTGGGGAACACTGAAGCTTTCTTT. It codes for CASSPRVGNTEAFF.

This clone came up a few times. This chain connects TRBV29-1 to TRBJ1-2; no reliable D call. Between the trimmed V and J ends, which lost 6 bases and 9 bases, there was a span of 20 bases. Germline V gives CDR1 SQVTM, CDR2 ANQGSEA. The CDR3 is 13 residues long. Here the CDR3 DNA reads TGCAGCGTGGGAAAGGACGGTAGTGGAAGCTACACCTTC. Amino acid sequence: CSVGKDGSGSYTF. The entire variable domain, with the rest obtained from reference TRBV29-1 and TRBJ1-2, is as follows: SAVISQKPSRDICQRGTSLTIQCQVDSQVTMMFWYRQQPGQSLTLIATANQGSEATYESGFVIDKFPISRPNLTFSTLTVSNMSPEDSSIYLCSVGKDGSGSYTFGSGTRLTVV.

V usage is TRBV18 and J usage is TRBJ1-5; no firm D call. V lost 2 bases and J lost 9, with 14 bases in between. Germline CDR1 and CDR2: KGHSH and LQKENI. This CDR3 is built from 14 residues. CDR3 DNA sequence: TGTGCCAGCTCACCAATTAAGTCTGCCGGGCCCCAGCATTTT. Translated: CASSPIKSAGPQHF.

This clone was detected only a few times. V and J are TRBV5-4 and TRBJ1-2, with TRBD1 matching over 10 bases. The CDR3 is made up of 14 amino acids. The V gene end was trimmed by 4 bases and the J gene end by 7 bases; junction bases not matched to a gene: 7. The germline V gene has CDR1 SGHNT and CDR2 YYREEE (reference sequence). CDR3 nucleotides: TGTGCCAGCAGCCCGGACAGGGGGGGACGTGGCTACACCTTC. Its translation is CASSPDRGGRGYTF.

The chain combines TRBV12-3 or TRBV12-4 with TRBJ1-5; a weak D match, TRBD1 (6 bases). The CDR3 spans 13 residues. V dropped 7 bases and J dropped 5 bases, with 12 bases sitting between them. The CDR3 protein is CASNLQGHQPQHF. CDR3 nucleotide sequence: TGTGCCAGCAACCTTCAGGGGCATCAGCCCCAGCATTTT.

CDR3 in amino acids: CAIGPGGTDTQYF. CDR3 nucleotides: TGTGCCATCGGGCCGGGCGGCACAGATACGCAGTATTTT. The J gene is TRBJ2-3, the V gene TRBV10-3; D is ambiguous. The CDR3 is 13 residues long. The germline gives CDR1 ENHRY, CDR2 SYGVKD. The V end was cut by 8 bases, the J end by 1 base, with 10 bases between.

The chain joins TRBV24-1 to TRBJ2-1; the match to TRBD1 covers 10 bases. The CDR3 loop spans 17 amino acids. Per the germline V gene, CDR1 is KGHDR and CDR2 is SFDVKD. Trimming removed 5 bases from V and 4 bases from J; junction bases left unmatched: 10. CDR3 in amino acids: CATSAGAGTGVYNEQFF. CDR3 sequence (DNA): TGTGCCACCAGTGCGGGGGCCGGGACAGGGGTGTACAATGAGCAGTTCTTC.

This sequence joins TRBV5-1 and TRBJ2-1; 8 positions match TRBD2. Trimming cost V 4 bases and J 5 bases; bases outside gene matches: 5. The V gene's germline CDR1 is SGHRS and CDR2 YFSETQ. CDR3 length: 14 residues. The CDR3 sequence: CASSDRTSNNEQFF. The CDR3, as DNA: TGCGCCAGCAGCGACAGGACTAGCAACAATGAGCAGTTCTTC. Together with reference TRBV5-1 and TRBJ2-1, the CDR3 gives the full variable domain: KAGVTQTPRYLIKTRGQQVTLSCSPISGHRSVSWYQQTPGQGLQFLFEYFSETQRNKGNFPGRFSGRQFSNSRSEMNVSTLELGDSALYLCASSDRTSNNEQFFGPGTRLTVL.

The chain has TRBV5-1 and TRBJ2-5; the D is unclear. The CDR3 length is 13 residues. V lost 0 bases and J lost 4, with 7 bases in between. Germline CDR1 SGHRS, CDR2 YFSETQ. The CDR3 DNA reads TGCGCCAGCAGCTTGGCCTTGGGAGAGACCCAGTACTTC. Its protein product is CASSLALGETQYF.

The genes are TRBV24-1 and TRBJ2-6; D unclear. CDR1 and CDR2 from the germline V gene are KGHDR and SFDVKD. This CDR3 has 15 residues. Deletions cut 4 bases from V and 0 bases from J, with 6 bases between. CDR3 bases: TGTGCCACCAGTGACGGTTCCTCTGGGGCCAACGTCCTGACTTTC. It specifies CATSDGSSGANVLTF.

The chain uses TRBV18 and TRBJ1-1; D is possibly TRBD1 (5 bases). The V gene's germline CDR1 is KGHSH and CDR2 LQKENI. This CDR3 is built from 14 residues. Trimming removed 3 bases at V and 4 bases at J, with 12 bases between. CDR3 loop: CASSPDGGATEAFF. Written as DNA, the CDR3 is TGTGCCAGCTCACCGGACGGCGGGGCCACTGAAGCTTTCTTT.

The chain uses TRBV5-6 and TRBJ2-3; D is possibly TRBD1 (6 bases). In germline, CDR1 is SGHDT, CDR2 YYEEEE. CDR3 length: 16 residues. Trimming left V 6 bases short and J 0 bases short, with 17 bases between. The CDR3 sequence is CASIDSGTFSTDTQYF. The CDR3 DNA is TGTGCCAGCATCGATTCCGGGACATTCAGCACAGATACGCAGTATTTT.

The chain recombines TRBV5-1 with TRBJ1-3; 9 nucleotides agree with TRBD1. This CDR3 has 16 amino acids. V shed 5 bases and J 8 bases; nucleotides not matched to a gene: 14. Germline V gene sequence: CDR1 SGHRS, CDR2 YFSETQ. The CDR3 nucleotides are TGCGCCAGCAGAACACAACCGGGACAGGGTTCGGACACCATATATTTT. It is translated as CASRTQPGQGSDTIYF. Full variable domain (rest looked up from reference TRBV5-1 and TRBJ1-3): KAGVTQTPRYLIKTRGQQVTLSCSPISGHRSVSWYQQTPGQGLQFLFEYFSETQRNKGNFPGRFSGRQFSNSRSEMNVSTLELGDSALYLCASRTQPGQGSDTIYFGEGSWLTVV.

The chain is built from TRBV9 and TRBJ2-7, with 11 bases fitting TRBD1. V was clipped by 0 bases and J by 3 bases; unmatched bases: 2. Germline CDR1 reads SGDLS; CDR2 reads YYNGEE. The CDR3 has 15 amino acids. The CDR3 sequence is CASSVGTGGYYEQYF. CDR3 coding DNA: TGTGCCAGCAGCGTAGGGACAGGGGGCTACTACGAGCAGTACTTC.

In its sample, this clone was seen a few times. The rearrangement uses TRBV29-1 and TRBJ2-7; 8 bases align to TRBD2. CDR1 is SQVTM and CDR2 is ANQGSEA in the germline V gene. The junction had 6 bases not matched to a gene; V was cut back by 6 bases and J by 2 bases. The CDR3 loop spans 13 amino acids. The DNA for the CDR3 is TGCAGCGTCCGGGGGGGGCCCGCCTACGAGCAGTACTTC. As protein: CSVRGGPAYEQYF.

The chain has TRBV7-9 and TRBJ1-4; D is possibly TRBD1 (5 bases). The V gene's germline CDR1 is SEHNR and CDR2 FQNEAQ (reference sequence). The V and J ends lost 5 bases and 11 bases respectively, with 15 bases between them. This CDR3 contains 13 residues. Here the CDR3 DNA reads TGTGCCAGCAGCCCAAGGACATTTGGGAAACTGTTTTTT. This codes for CASSPRTFGKLFF.

This rearrangement joins TRBV19 to TRBJ1-2; D is perhaps TRBD1 (5 bases). The V end lost 5 bases, the J end lost 8 bases, and 18 bases lay between the germline ends. CDR3 length: 14 amino acids. The germline V gene encodes CDR1 LNHDA and CDR2 SQIVND (reference sequence). In DNA form, the CDR3 reads TGTGCCAGTAGTCCCCTCAGAGGGGCAGGCGGCTACACCTTC. Amino acid sequence: CASSPLRGAGGYTF.

CDR3 region: CASSFTGQFGNTIYF. CDR3 DNA: TGTGCCAGCAGCTTCACAGGGCAGTTCGGAAACACCATATATTTT. This sequence joins TRBV5-6 and TRBJ1-3; a weak D match, TRBD1 (6 bases). The V and J ends lost 2 bases and 4 bases respectively, with 13 bases between them. The CDR3 is made up of 15 amino acids. In germline, CDR1 is SGHDT, CDR2 YYEEEE.

This chain joins TRBV2 and TRBJ2-6; 9 nucleotides agree with TRBD1. The CDR3 extends over 17 amino acids. The germline V gene encodes CDR1 SNHLY and CDR2 FYNNEI. The J segment lost 0 bases and the V segment lost 8 bases, leaving 8 bases of the junction unmatched. The CDR3 sequence is CASQPGQGHSGANVLTF. The CDR3 region has the DNA TGTGCCAGCCAACCGGGACAGGGACACTCTGGGGCCAACGTCCTGACTTTC.

This rearrangement joins TRBV28 to TRBJ2-7; possible D gene TRBD1, 5 bases. CDR3 size: 15 residues. CDR1 and CDR2 (germline): MDHEN, SYDVKM. V gave up 4 bases and J gave up 3 bases, with 16 bases separating them. CDR3 coding DNA: TGTGCCAGCAGTTCAGCCTCGACAGCTAACTACGAGCAGTACTTC. This sequence encodes CASSSASTANYEQYF.

The J gene is TRBJ2-3, the V gene TRBV3-1 (or the pseudogene TRBV3-2), with 11 bases matching TRBD2. CDR3 size: 17 residues. CDR1 and CDR2 (germline): LGHDT, YNNKEL (reference sequence). V gave up 3 bases and J gave up 6 bases; unmatched junction bases: 11. CDR3 sequence: CASSHTASGGPLDTQYF. In nucleotides, the CDR3 is TGTGCCAGCAGCCATACTGCTAGCGGGGGGCCCCTGGATACGCAGTATTTT.

V and J are TRBV5-1 and TRBJ2-5, with D possibly TRBD2 on 6 matching bases. Trimming left V 4 bases short and J 5 bases short, with 15 bases between. In germline, CDR1 is SGHRS, CDR2 YFSETQ. This CDR3 is built from 14 residues. The CDR3: CASSREETSETQYF. The CDR3 DNA reads as TGCGCCAGCAGCAGGGAGGAGACGAGCGAGACCCAGTACTTC.

The CDR3 reads CASSHPGLAANEQFF. DNA of the CDR3: TGCGCCAGCAGCCATCCCGGACTAGCGGCCAATGAGCAGTTCTTC. The V and J genes are TRBV4-3 and TRBJ2-1; 10 bases agree with TRBD2. The CDR3 extends over 15 amino acids. The germline V gene has CDR1 LGHNA and CDR2 YSLEER. Unmatched junction bases numbered 5, after V lost 3 bases and J lost 6 bases.